This T cell receptor (beta chain) was obtained from a study of T cells in Graves' hyperthyroidism and ophthalmopathy. The ends were cut back, 5 bases at V and 7 bases at J, with 11 bases in the middle. This CDR3 spans 13 amino acids. The germline gives CDR1 KGHSH, CDR2 LQKENI. TCR beta CDR3 regions were amplified from RNA. With the HTBI primer set, the TCR CDR3 went through a first round of RT-PCR. MiXCR was run by TCRdb on the multiplex PCR reads, yielding one entry per CDR3 protein. The sample lists 300,000 to 400,000 distinct CDR3 sequences; about 18% were seen once. This clonotype was observed a handful of times.

The TCR was taken from a woman aged 45-59 years with Graves' hyperthyroidism. The rearrangement joins TRBV18 to TRBJ2-2, with D perhaps matching TRBD1 or TRBD2 (5 bases each). Sequencing was performed on blood. For the CDR3, the DNA is TGTGCCAGCTCAGGCCAGGGAGTCGGGGAGCTGTTTTTT. Protein product: CASSGQGVGELFF.